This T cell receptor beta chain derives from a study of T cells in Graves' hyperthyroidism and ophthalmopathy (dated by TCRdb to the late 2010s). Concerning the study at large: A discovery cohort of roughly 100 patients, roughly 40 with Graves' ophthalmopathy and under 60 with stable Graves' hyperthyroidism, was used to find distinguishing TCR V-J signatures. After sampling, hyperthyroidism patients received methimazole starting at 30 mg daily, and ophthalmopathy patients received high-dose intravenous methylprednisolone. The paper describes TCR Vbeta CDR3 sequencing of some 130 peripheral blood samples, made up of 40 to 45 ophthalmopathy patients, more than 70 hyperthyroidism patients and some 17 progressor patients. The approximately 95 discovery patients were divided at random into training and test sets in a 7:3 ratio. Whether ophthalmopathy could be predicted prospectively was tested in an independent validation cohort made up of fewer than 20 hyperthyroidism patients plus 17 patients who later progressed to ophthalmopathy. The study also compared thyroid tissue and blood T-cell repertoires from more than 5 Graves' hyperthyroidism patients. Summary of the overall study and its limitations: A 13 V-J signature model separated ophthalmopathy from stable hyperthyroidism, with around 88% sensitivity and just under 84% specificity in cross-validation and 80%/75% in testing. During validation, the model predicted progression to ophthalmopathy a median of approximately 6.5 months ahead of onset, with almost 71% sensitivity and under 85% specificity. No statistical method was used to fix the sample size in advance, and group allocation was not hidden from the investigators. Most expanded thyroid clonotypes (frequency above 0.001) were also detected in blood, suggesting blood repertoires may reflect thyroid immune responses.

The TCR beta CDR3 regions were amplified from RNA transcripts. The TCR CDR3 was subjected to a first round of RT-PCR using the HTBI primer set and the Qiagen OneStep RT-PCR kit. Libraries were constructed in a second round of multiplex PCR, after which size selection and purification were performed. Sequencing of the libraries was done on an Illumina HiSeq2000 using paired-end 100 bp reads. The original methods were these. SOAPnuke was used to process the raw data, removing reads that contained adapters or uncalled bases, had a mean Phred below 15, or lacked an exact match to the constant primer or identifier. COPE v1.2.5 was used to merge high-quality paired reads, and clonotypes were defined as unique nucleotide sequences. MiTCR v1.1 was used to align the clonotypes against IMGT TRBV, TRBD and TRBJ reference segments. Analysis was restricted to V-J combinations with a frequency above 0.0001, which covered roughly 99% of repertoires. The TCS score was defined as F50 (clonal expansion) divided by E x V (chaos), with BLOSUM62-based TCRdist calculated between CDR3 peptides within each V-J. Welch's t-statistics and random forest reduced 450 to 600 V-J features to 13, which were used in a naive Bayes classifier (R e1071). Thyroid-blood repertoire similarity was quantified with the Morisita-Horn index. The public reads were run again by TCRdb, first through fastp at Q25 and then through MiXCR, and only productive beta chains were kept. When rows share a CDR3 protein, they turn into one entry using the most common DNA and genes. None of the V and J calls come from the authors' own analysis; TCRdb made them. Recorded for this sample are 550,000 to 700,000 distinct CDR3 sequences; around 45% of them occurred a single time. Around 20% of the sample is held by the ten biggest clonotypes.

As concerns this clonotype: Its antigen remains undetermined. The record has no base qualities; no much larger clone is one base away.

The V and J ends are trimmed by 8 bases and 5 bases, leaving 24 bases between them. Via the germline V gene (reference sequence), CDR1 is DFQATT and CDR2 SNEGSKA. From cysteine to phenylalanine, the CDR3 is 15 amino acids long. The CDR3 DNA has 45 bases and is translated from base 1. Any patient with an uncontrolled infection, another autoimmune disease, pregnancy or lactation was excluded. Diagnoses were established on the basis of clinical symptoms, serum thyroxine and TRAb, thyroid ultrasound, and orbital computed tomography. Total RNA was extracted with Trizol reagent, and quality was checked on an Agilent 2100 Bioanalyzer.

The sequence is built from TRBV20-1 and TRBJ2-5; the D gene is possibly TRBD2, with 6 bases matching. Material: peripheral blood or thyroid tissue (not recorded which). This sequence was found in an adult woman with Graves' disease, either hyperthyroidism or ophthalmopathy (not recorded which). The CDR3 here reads CSTTGSLGGRETQYF. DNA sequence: TGCAGTACGACCGGGAGTTTAGGCGGCCGGGAGACCCAGTACTTC.